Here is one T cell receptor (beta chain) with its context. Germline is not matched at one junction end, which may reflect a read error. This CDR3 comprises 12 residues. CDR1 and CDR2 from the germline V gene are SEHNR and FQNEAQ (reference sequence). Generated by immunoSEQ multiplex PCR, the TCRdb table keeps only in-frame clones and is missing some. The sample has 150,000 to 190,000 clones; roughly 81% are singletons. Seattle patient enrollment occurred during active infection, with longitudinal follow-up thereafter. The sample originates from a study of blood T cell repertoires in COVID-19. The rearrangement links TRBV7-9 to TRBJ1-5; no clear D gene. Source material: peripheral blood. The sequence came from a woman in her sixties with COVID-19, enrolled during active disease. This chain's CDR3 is CAGSYNNQPQHF. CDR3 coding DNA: TGTGCCGGCAGTTACAATAATCAGCCCCAGCATTTT. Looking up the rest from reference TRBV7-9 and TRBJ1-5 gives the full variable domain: DTGVSQNPRHKITKRGQNVTFRCDPISEHNRLYWYRQTLGQGPEFLTYFQNEAQLEKSRLLSDRFSAERPKGSFSTLEIQRTEQGDSAMYLCAGSYNNQPQHFGDGTRLSIL.